Below, one T cell receptor (beta chain) is given with its context. Its antigen is unidentified. The data were taken from a study of T cells in localized non-small cell lung cancer. Study-level findings and limits: Heterogeneity remains possible, as sequencing covered one tumor region only. Median around 62 top-100 tumor clones were shared with paired adjacent lung. Higher adjacent-lung clonality was associated with shorter survival.

From germline, CDR1 is SGHRS and CDR2 YFSETQ. The germline V and J ends were trimmed by 0 bases and 0 bases, with 7 bases remaining between them. The CDR3 is made up of 15 amino acids. Measured with immunoSEQ multiplex PCR; TCRdb has only the in-frame clones, and not every one. The repertoire includes more than 9,000 clones, 70% to 80% of them detected once, and 30% to 35% sits in the top ten. The starting material was peripheral blood, obtained before any cancer treatment. This sequence joins TRBV5-1 and TRBJ1-3; no firm D call. This clonotype originated in a male donor aged 60 or older with stage I lung adenocarcinoma. The CDR3 bases are TGCGCCAGCAGCTTGGATCTCAGCTCTGGAAACACCATATATTTT. Its translation is CASSLDLSSGNTIYF.